The following is a T cell receptor (beta chain) sequence with its context. TCRdb recomputed calls from the 5' RACE reads with MiXCR, one row per CDR3 protein. Among about 40,000 distinct CDR3 sequences listed, about 20% were seen once. Cells sorted as Tregs were CD4+, CD25+ and CD127-/low. Material: Tregs sorted from blood. This clonotype originated in a female donor with breast cancer.

The CDR3 DNA follows: TGCGCCAGCAGCCCCGACAGTTTTGGAAACACCATATATTTT. Its translation is CASSPDSFGNTIYF. The V and J genes are TRBV5-1 and TRBJ1-3; D is possibly TRBD1 (5 bases). V lost 4 bases to trimming and J lost 3 bases, with 11 bases between them. This CDR3 is 14 amino acids long. The germline V gene has CDR1 SGHRS and CDR2 YFSETQ.